A single sample is the source of the 31 T cell receptor beta chains below, sequenced in a study of T cell responses to AZD1222 COVID-19 vaccine. Data came from immunoSEQ multiplex PCR; TCRdb stores just in-frame clones and leaves some out. The sample includes some 91,000 clones, 90% to 95% seen only once; the top ten take 10% to 15%. The material sequenced was peripheral blood, taken on day 0 of AZD1222 vaccination. The receptor source for this set is an adult in good health.

The V and J genes are TRBV6-5 and TRBJ2-5; D ambiguous. Trimming removed 6 bases from V and 5 bases from J, with 19 bases in between. Germline V gives CDR1 MNHEY, CDR2 SVGAGI. This CDR3 is 15 amino acids long. CDR3 protein: CASSFRVSGWETQYF. The CDR3 DNA reads TGTGCCAGCAGCTTCCGGGTCTCGGGTTGGGAGACCCAGTACTTC.

The rearrangement joins TRBV10-2 to TRBJ1-4; a possible D gene is TRBD1 (5 bases). Germline CDR1 is WSHSY and CDR2 is SAAADI. The CDR3 is 18 amino acids. The V end was cut by 6 bases, the J end by 2 bases, with 22 bases between. The CDR3 nucleotides read TGCGCCAGCAGCGATAACGGCGCTTTCAGGGAGACTAATGAAAAACTGTTTTTT. This translates into CASSDNGAFRETNEKLFF.

V and J are TRBV28 and TRBJ1-1; possibly TRBD1 for D (5 bases). CDR1 and CDR2 (germline): MDHEN, SYDVKM. V was shortened by 4 bases and J by 1 base, with 10 bases between the two germline ends. The CDR3 is 14 amino acids. CDR3 DNA sequence: TGTGCCAGCAGTTCTGGGGCCCCGAACACTGAAGCTTTCTTT. Its protein is CASSSGAPNTEAFF. The full variable domain, completed using reference TRBV28 and TRBJ1-1, is DVKVTQSSRYLVKRTGEKVFLECVQDMDHENMFWYRQDPGLGLRLIYFSYDVKMKEKGDIPEGYSVSREKKERFSLILESASTNQTSMYLCASSSGAPNTEAFFGQGTRLTVV.

J is TRBJ2-3 and V is TRBV9; tentatively, D is TRBD2 (6 bases). V lost 3 bases and J 1 base, leaving 12 bases between the germline ends. The CDR3 is 15 residues long. The V gene's germline CDR1 is SGDLS and CDR2 YYNGEE. In DNA form, the CDR3 reads TGTGCCAGCAGCGGCGGGACTTCAGGCACAGATACGCAGTATTTT. Translated, it gives CASSGGTSGTDTQYF.

The chain has TRBV19 and TRBJ2-1; D is possibly TRBD1 (6 bases). V was shortened by 5 bases and J by 0 bases, with 11 bases between the two germline ends. The CDR3 contains 15 residues. The germline CDR1 and CDR2 sequences are LNHDA and SQIVND (reference sequence). The CDR3: CASSVDRDSYNEQFF. The CDR3 bases are TGTGCCAGTAGTGTGGACAGAGACTCCTACAATGAGCAGTTCTTC.

The chain employs TRBV6-5 and TRBJ1-2, with D possibly matching TRBD1 (5 bases). CDR1 is MNHEY, CDR2 SVGAGI, per germline. The CDR3 has 14 residues. Trimming removed 6 bases at V and 8 bases at J, with 19 bases between. CDR3 loop: CASSWMGGGGGYTF. The CDR3 DNA sequence: TGTGCCAGCAGCTGGATGGGGGGGGGAGGAGGCTACACCTTC.

The CDR3 here is CSASGQGTYEQYF. In DNA form, the CDR3 reads TGCAGCGCCTCGGGACAGGGGACCTACGAGCAGTACTTC. The chain is built from TRBV29-1 and TRBJ2-7; TRBD1 aligns across 10 bases. From germline, CDR1 is SQVTM and CDR2 ANQGSEA. Trimming removed 7 bases from V and 2 bases from J; junction bases left unmatched: 5. CDR3 length: 13 residues.

The rearrangement links TRBV19 to TRBJ1-1, with D possibly being TRBD1 (6 bases). CDR1 is LNHDA and CDR2 is SQIVND in the germline V gene (reference sequence). V lost 6 bases and J lost 7, with 18 bases in between. The CDR3 sequence is 14 residues long. The CDR3 DNA reads TGTGCCAGTAGCCCACTGGAGGGGGGAATTGAAGCTTTCTTT. This translates into CASSPLEGGIEAFF.

The chain is built from TRBV6-5 and TRBJ1-6; the match to TRBD1 covers 7 bases. The CDR3 has 15 amino acids. V shed 4 bases and J 9 bases; nucleotides not matched to a gene: 9. Germline CDR1 MNHEY, CDR2 SVGAGI. In DNA, the CDR3 is TGTGCCAGCAGTTCAAACAGGGGTGTTGGTTCACCCCTCCACTTT. Amino acids: CASSSNRGVGSPLHF.

V is TRBV4-1 and J is TRBJ1-4, with 7 bases that match TRBD1. Trimming cost V 1 base and J 5 bases; bases outside gene matches: 7. The CDR3 length is 16 residues. From germline, CDR1 is MGHRA and CDR2 YSYEKL. This CDR3 is CASSQGSGTVNEKLFF. CDR3 DNA sequence: TGCGCCAGCAGCCAAGGATCAGGGACAGTAAATGAAAAACTGTTTTTT.

The chain carries TRBV20-1 and TRBJ2-7; 9 bases line up with TRBD1. CDR3 length equals 11 residues. Germline V CDR1 and CDR2: DFQATT, SNEGSKA (reference sequence). This CDR3 reads CSGTGSYEQYF. CDR3 DNA: TGCAGCGGGACAGGGTCCTACGAGCAGTACTTC.

This clone came up once. This chain connects TRBV7-2 to TRBJ1-1; the match to TRBD1 covers 8 bases. The CDR3 length is 14 residues. The trim removed 5 bases at V and 6 bases at J, leaving 8 bases unmatched. Germline lookup yields CDR1 SGHTA and CDR2 FQGNSA. This CDR3 is CASSRGQGKAEAFF. As DNA, the CDR3 is TGTGCCAGCAGCAGAGGACAGGGAAAGGCTGAAGCTTTCTTT.

The chain combines TRBV6-1 with TRBJ2-3; 12 bases line up with TRBD2. Germline V gives CDR1 MNHNS, CDR2 SASEGT. After removal of 2 bases from V and 4 bases from J, the junction contained 1 base not matched to a gene. The CDR3 is made up of 15 amino acids. As DNA, the CDR3 is TGTGCCAGCAGTGAACTAGCGGGGGGGCCAGATACGCAGTATTTT. It encodes CASSELAGGPDTQYF.

The chain couples TRBV27 to TRBJ1-2, with D possibly matching TRBD1 (5 bases). The CDR3 has 13 amino acids. Germline V gene data show CDR1 as MNHEY and CDR2 as SMNVEV (reference sequence). The V end lost 0 bases, the J end lost 4 bases, and 6 bases lay between the germline ends. The CDR3 here is CASSLSGVYGYTF. CDR3 coding DNA: TGTGCCAGCAGTTTATCAGGGGTCTATGGCTACACCTTC.

The chain links TRBV19 to TRBJ2-1, with 7 positions matching TRBD2. Unmatched junction bases numbered 11, after V lost 3 bases and J lost 9 bases. CDR1 is LNHDA, CDR2 SQIVND, per germline (reference sequence). CDR3 length: 15 amino acids. Written as DNA, the CDR3 is TGTGCCAGTAGTATCCAAACTCAGGGAGGGCGTGAGCAGTTCTTC. Its translation: CASSIQTQGGREQFF.

The V gene is TRBV21-1, the J gene TRBJ2-7; the table calls TRBD2, which could not be checked here. TRBV21-1 is recorded as a pseudogene. The CDR3 is 14 residues long. As DNA, the CDR3 is TGTGCCAGCAGTGTCAGCGGGGGACCCTACGAGCAGTACTTC. As protein: CASSVSGGPYEQYF.

The V gene is TRBV3-1 (or the pseudogene TRBV3-2), the J gene TRBJ2-5; D might be TRBD1 (5 bases). The CDR3 is made up of 15 amino acids. From germline, CDR1 is LGHDT and CDR2 YNNKEL (reference sequence). The ends were cut back, 4 bases at V and 2 bases at J, with 14 bases in the middle. The CDR3, as DNA: TGTGCCAGCAGCCCTAACCACAGGTTTCAAGAGACCCAGTACTTC. Its translation: CASSPNHRFQETQYF.

In its sample, this clone was seen a few times. V is TRBV6-1 and J is TRBJ2-5; 9 nucleotides align to TRBD2. The V segment lost 2 bases and the J segment 2 bases; nucleotides outside the gene matches: 6. CDR3 size: 16 residues. CDR1 and CDR2 from the germline V gene are MNHNS and SASEGT. The CDR3 sequence is CASSERTSGYQETQYF. The CDR3 DNA sequence: TGTGCCAGCAGTGAAAGAACTAGCGGGTATCAAGAGACCCAGTACTTC.

V and J are TRBV27 and TRBJ2-7; D is uncertain. The germline V and J ends were trimmed by 6 bases and 1 base, with 1 base remaining between them. The CDR3 is made up of 10 amino acids. Germline CDR1 MNHEY, CDR2 SMNVEV (reference sequence). The CDR3: CASRSYEQYF. The CDR3, as DNA: TGTGCCAGCAGGTCCTACGAGCAGTACTTC.

The gene calls are TRBV19 and TRBJ1-5; D not certain. The V gene lost 7 bases and the J gene lost 7 bases, with 17 bases spanning the gap. This CDR3 region has 14 residues. CDR1 is LNHDA and CDR2 is SQIVND in the germline V gene (reference sequence). DNA for the CDR3: TGTGCCAGTACCTCCTCAGTGGGTGGCCAGCCCCAGCATTTT. It translates to CASTSSVGGQPQHF.

The CDR3 loop reads CASSNAGSSYNSPLHF. CDR3 bases: TGTGCCAGCTCAAACGCAGGGAGCTCCTATAATTCACCCCTCCACTTT. The chain joins TRBV18 to TRBJ1-6, with D maybe TRBD1 (5 bases). Trimming left V 5 bases short and J 0 bases short, with 11 bases between. This CDR3 has 16 amino acids. Per germline, CDR1 KGHSH and CDR2 LQKENI.

This rearrangement joins TRBV29-1 to TRBJ2-7, with TRBD1 matching 7 bases. Trimming at V came to 7 bases and at J to 6 bases, leaving 9 bases not matched to a gene. The CDR3 runs 12 residues. Germline loops: CDR1 SQVTM, CDR2 ANQGSEA. This CDR3 reads CSGRQGTGEQYF. As DNA, the CDR3 is TGCAGCGGTCGACAGGGTACGGGCGAGCAGTACTTC.

The rearrangement links TRBV9 to TRBJ1-1; D unclear. CDR1 is SGDLS, CDR2 YYNGEE, per germline. This CDR3 contains 13 residues. Trimming left V 4 bases short and J 3 bases short, with 10 bases between. CDR3 coding DNA: TGTGCCAGCAGCACCGGCGCGGACACTGAAGCTTTCTTT. This translates into CASSTGADTEAFF.

The table lists this clone with a few counts. The CDR3 protein is CATSRDGSKYEQYF. The CDR3 DNA sequence: TGTGCCACCAGCAGAGACGGCAGTAAGTACGAGCAGTACTTC. J is TRBJ2-7 and V is TRBV15; D is uncertain. Looked up from germline, CDR1 is LNHNV and CDR2 is YYDKDF (reference sequence). Trimming stripped 0 bases from V and 4 bases from J, with 10 bases between. The CDR3 runs to 14 residues.

The chain carries TRBV5-1 and TRBJ2-2; D not resolved. The V end was cut by 0 bases, the J end by 6 bases, with 9 bases between. The CDR3 is made up of 14 amino acids. CDR1 is SGHRS, CDR2 YFSETQ, per germline. In DNA form, the CDR3 reads TGCGCCAGCAGCTTGGGTCAAGCAGCCGGGGAGCTGTTTTTT. Translation: CASSLGQAAGELFF.

The chain links TRBV27 to TRBJ1-2, with 7 positions matching TRBD1. The CDR3 length is 18 residues. V lost 5 bases to trimming and J lost 4 bases; unmatched junction nucleotides: 19. Per the germline V gene, CDR1 is MNHEY and CDR2 is SMNVEV (reference sequence). The CDR3 reads CASSRSRDSSYDVYGYTF. The CDR3 DNA reads TGTGCCAGCAGTCGCTCCCGGGACAGCTCCTATGACGTCTATGGCTACACCTTC.

The genes are TRBV19 and TRBJ2-1, with 7 bases identical to TRBD2. The length of the CDR3 is 14 residues. V lost 3 bases to trimming and J lost 4 bases; unmatched junction nucleotides: 3. The germline gives CDR1 LNHDA, CDR2 SQIVND (reference sequence). CDR3 residues: CASSISGPYNEQFF. The DNA of the CDR3 is TGTGCCAGTAGTATTAGCGGGCCTTACAATGAGCAGTTCTTC.

The V gene is TRBV6-2 or TRBV6-3, the J gene TRBJ2-1, with 10 bases identical to TRBD2. J was trimmed by 5 bases and V by 2 bases; bases with no gene match: 12. Germline V gene lookup returns CDR1 MNHEY and CDR2 SVGEGT. The CDR3 is made up of 18 amino acids. Written as DNA, the CDR3 is TGTGCCAGCAGTTACACTACGACTAGCGGGTGGAAAAACAATGAGCAGTTCTTC. Protein sequence: CASSYTTTSGWKNNEQFF.

The rearrangement joins TRBV7-8 to TRBJ2-1; D might be TRBD2 (5 bases). The V end lost 5 bases, the J end lost 3 bases, and 11 bases lay between the germline ends. The CDR3 covers 14 residues. Germline CDR1 reads SGHVS; CDR2 reads FQNEAQ. In DNA form, the CDR3 reads TGTGCCAGCAGCCCGGTCGGGAACTACAATGAGCAGTTCTTC. Translation: CASSPVGNYNEQFF.

J is TRBJ2-3 and V is TRBV5-4, with 11 bases lining up with TRBD2. Germline lookup yields CDR1 SGHNT and CDR2 YYREEE (reference sequence). V dropped 5 bases and J dropped 0; count of bases not matched to a gene: 14. The CDR3 is made up of 19 amino acids. The CDR3 here is CASRAGLAAMIDSTDTQYF. The CDR3 DNA follows: TGTGCCAGCAGGGCGGGACTAGCGGCGATGATTGATAGCACAGATACGCAGTATTTT.

This clone has more than one count but fewer than ten. The chain couples TRBV30 to TRBJ2-1; no definite D call. The V end was cut by 2 bases, the J end by 5 bases, with 10 bases between. Germline V gene data show CDR1 as GTSNPN and CDR2 as SVGIG (reference sequence). The CDR3 is 13 amino acids. As DNA, the CDR3 is TGTGCCTGGAGTAACATGCGGAACAATGAGCAGTTCTTC. As protein: CAWSNMRNNEQFF.